This section outlines one T cell receptor beta chain sequence together with its context. What it recognizes is unknown. Each gene name is a mouse one. The read terminates 1 residue before the CDR3 end, so the remaining end is supplied by the germline J gene. Per germline, CDR1 SGHSA and CDR2 FRNQAP. CDR3 length equals 15 residues. V shed 0 bases, J shed 3 bases, and the junction held 1 base outside the gene matches. The source of the sample is a study of tissue T cells after allogeneic stem cell transplantation. The study, taken as a whole, reports: Few T cell clones were shared across patients, but motif clusters showed tissue-specific shared signatures. Within patients, tissue anatomy strongly shaped TCR repertoire composition.

Using immunoSEQ multiplex PCR, the repertoire was profiled, and TCRdb retains in-frame clones only, with some absent. Of more than 45,000 clones in the sample, around 67% are singletons; the top ten hold roughly 0.66%. Sequences were obtained from sorted cells pooled from one or two spleens. This TCR was recovered from a pool of C57BL/6 mice in good health. V gene TRBV16 combines with J gene TRBJ1-4, with 7 positions matching TRBD1. The CDR3 bases that were read are TGTGCAAGCAGCTTAGAAGGGACAGCCAACGAAAGATTATTT. Translating it yields CASSLEGTANERLF. The full CDR3 protein reads CASSLEGTANERLFF.